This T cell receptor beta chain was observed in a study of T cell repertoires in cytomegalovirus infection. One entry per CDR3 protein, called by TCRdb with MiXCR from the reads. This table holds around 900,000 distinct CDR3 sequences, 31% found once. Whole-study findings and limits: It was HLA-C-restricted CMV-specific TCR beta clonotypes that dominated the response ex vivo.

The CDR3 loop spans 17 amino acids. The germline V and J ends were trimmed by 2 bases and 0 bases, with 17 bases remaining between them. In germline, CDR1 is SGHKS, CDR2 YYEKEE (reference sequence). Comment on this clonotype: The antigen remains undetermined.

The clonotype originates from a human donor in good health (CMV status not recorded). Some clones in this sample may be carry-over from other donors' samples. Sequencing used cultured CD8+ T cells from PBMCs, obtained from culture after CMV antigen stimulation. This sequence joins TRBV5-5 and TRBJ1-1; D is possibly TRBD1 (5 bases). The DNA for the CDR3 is TGTGCCAGCAGCTTTCACCGGGACGGAACGATGAACACTGAAGCTTTCTTT. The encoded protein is CASSFHRDGTMNTEAFF. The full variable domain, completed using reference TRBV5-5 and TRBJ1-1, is DAGVTQSPTHLIKTRGQQVTLRCSPISGHKSVSWYQQVLGQGPQFIFQYYEKEERGRGNFPDRFSARQFPNYSSELNVNALLLGDSALYLCASSFHRDGTMNTEAFFGQGTRLTVV.